One sample yielded the 27 T cell receptor beta chains listed below, sequenced in a study of T cell responses to AZD1222 COVID-19 vaccine. The protocol was immunoSEQ multiplex PCR, while the TCRdb copy is restricted to in-frame clones and leaves out a portion. The sample includes about 140,000 clones, about 90% seen only once; the top ten take about 3.5%. This specimen was peripheral blood, taken on day 0 of AZD1222 vaccination. The receptors shown here come from an adult in good health.

The V gene is TRBV10-3, the J gene TRBJ1-3; TRBD1 aligns across 8 bases. The CDR3 has 15 amino acids. The germline V gene has CDR1 ENHRY and CDR2 SYGVKD. After removal of 5 bases from V and 7 bases from J, the junction contained 10 bases not matched to a gene. CDR3 in DNA: TGTGCCATCAGTTGGAAGGGGACAGGAGGTAACACCATATATTTT. Translated: CAISWKGTGGNTIYF.

The rearrangement joins TRBV15 to TRBJ2-4; TRBD1 or TRBD2 may be the D gene (5 bases each). Looked up from germline, CDR1 is LNHNV and CDR2 is YYDKDF (reference sequence). The CDR3 consists of 11 residues. V lost 4 bases and J lost 14, with 12 bases in between. This chain's CDR3 is CATSTSGAKYF. Written as DNA, the CDR3 is TGTGCCACCAGCACCTCCGGGGCGAAGTACTTC.

The CDR3 loop is CASSIQGRGKEKLFF. The DNA of the CDR3 is TGTGCCAGTAGTATCCAGGGCAGGGGGAAGGAAAAACTGTTTTTT. The gene calls are TRBV19 and TRBJ1-4, with 7 bases matching TRBD1. The ends lost 3 bases at V and 8 bases at J; junction bases unmatched: 9. Germline V gene data show CDR1 as LNHDA and CDR2 as SQIVND (reference sequence). The CDR3 contains 15 residues.

CDR3 sequence reads: CASRSGDHYEQYF. The DNA of the CDR3 is TGTGCCAGCAGGAGTGGAGACCATTACGAGCAGTACTTC. V gene TRBV27 combines with J gene TRBJ2-7, with no clear D. The CDR3 covers 13 residues. V dropped 6 bases and J dropped 4 bases, with 13 bases sitting between them. CDR1 and CDR2 from the germline V gene are MNHEY and SMNVEV (reference sequence).

V is TRBV7-3 and J is TRBJ1-1; D remains ambiguous. The germline gives CDR1 SGHTA, CDR2 FQGTGA. The CDR3 has 13 residues. V lost 2 bases and J lost 0, with 4 bases in between. CDR3 in DNA: TGTGCCAGCAGCTTACAGATGAACACTGAAGCTTTCTTT. Translation gives CASSLQMNTEAFF.

The chain employs TRBV30 and TRBJ2-5, with D possibly being TRBD2 (5 bases). The CDR3 loop spans 15 amino acids. The V and J ends lost 0 bases and 5 bases respectively, with 16 bases between them. Germline V CDR1 and CDR2: GTSNPN, SVGIG (reference sequence). The CDR3 sequence is CAWSVSPTRPETQYF. CDR3 nucleotides: TGTGCCTGGAGTGTCTCGCCTACTAGGCCGGAGACCCAGTACTTC.

This clone has just a few counts. J is TRBJ2-1 and V is TRBV7-6, with TRBD2 matching 8 bases. The CDR3 spans 15 residues. Germline loops: CDR1 SGHVS, CDR2 FNYEAQ. After removal of 5 bases from V and 1 base from J, the junction contained 4 bases not matched to a gene. The CDR3 region has the DNA TGTGCCAGCAGCCTTCTAGCGGGTTCCTACAATGAGCAGTTCTTC. Translated: CASSLLAGSYNEQFF. Full variable domain (outside the CDR3, taken from reference TRBV7-6 and TRBJ2-1): GAGVSQSPRYKVTKRGQDVALRCDPISGHVSLYWYRQALGQGPEFLTYFNYEAQQDKSGLPNDRFSAERPEGSISTLTIQRTEQRDSAMYRCASSLLAGSYNEQFFGPGTRLTVL.

This rearrangement joins TRBV5-1 to TRBJ2-7; no clear D gene. Trimming pared 2 bases from V and 0 bases from J, leaving 15 bases between. This CDR3 comprises 16 residues. Germline V CDR1 and CDR2: SGHRS, YFSETQ. The CDR3 loop reads CASSLGYPSPSYEQYF. Here the CDR3 DNA reads TGCGCCAGCAGCTTAGGTTATCCTTCACCCTCCTACGAGCAGTACTTC.

V usage is TRBV5-4 and J usage is TRBJ1-1; TRBD1 matches at 10 bases. Germline V CDR1 and CDR2: SGHNT, YYREEE (reference sequence). V lost 6 bases, J lost 6 bases, and 8 bases stayed unmatched. The CDR3 consists of 14 residues. CDR3 residues: CASTWGQGRAEAFF. CDR3 nucleotides: TGTGCCAGCACCTGGGGACAGGGGAGGGCTGAAGCTTTCTTT.

This clone came up once. The rearrangement uses TRBV3-1 (or the pseudogene TRBV3-2) and TRBJ2-1, with TRBD1 as a possible D gene (5 bases). Germline lookup yields CDR1 LGHDT and CDR2 YNNKEL (reference sequence). Trimming removed 0 bases at V and 12 bases at J, with 9 bases between. This CDR3 region has 12 residues. CDR3 protein: CASSQDSRGQFF. CDR3 in DNA: TGTGCCAGCAGCCAAGATTCAAGGGGGCAGTTCTTC.

The CDR3 DNA is TGCGCCAGCAGCTTACGACTAGCGGGAGAGGGTACGCAGTATTTT. Its translation: CASSLRLAGEGTQYF. The gene calls are TRBV5-1 and TRBJ2-3, with 12 bases aligning to TRBD2. The CDR3 is made up of 15 amino acids. CDR1 and CDR2 from the germline V gene are SGHRS and YFSETQ. Trimming at V came to 2 bases and at J to 8 bases, leaving 6 bases not matched to a gene.

This clone was picked up one time. The rearrangement joins TRBV6-5 to TRBJ1-2; D might be TRBD1 (5 bases). CDR1 MNHEY and CDR2 SVGAGI come from the germline V gene. The CDR3 has 16 residues. V shed 0 bases and J shed 1 base, with 12 bases lying between them. The CDR3 protein is CASSYSPQDLNYGYTF. The CDR3 DNA is TGTGCCAGCAGTTACTCGCCACAGGACCTTAACTATGGCTACACCTTC.

The J gene is TRBJ2-1, the V gene TRBV4-1; the D gene is possibly TRBD2 (7 bases). The CDR3 has 16 residues. Trimming cost V 1 base and J 8 bases, with 18 bases left between them. CDR1 and CDR2 (germline): MGHRA, YSYEKL. The CDR3 reads CASSQAKSRGGDEQFF. The CDR3 DNA reads TGCGCCAGCAGCCAAGCGAAGAGCAGGGGAGGGGATGAGCAGTTCTTC.

This chain uses TRBV20-1 with TRBJ2-1; D call uncertain. Germline CDR1 reads DFQATT; CDR2 reads SNEGSKA (reference sequence). The CDR3 is 11 amino acids. The V end lost 3 bases, the J end lost 7 bases, and 7 bases lay between the germline ends. The CDR3 region is CSARLWNEQFF. CDR3 DNA sequence: TGCAGTGCTAGGCTATGGAATGAGCAGTTCTTC.

This chain links TRBV7-8 with TRBJ2-3; TRBD2 matches at 7 bases. The CDR3 runs to 14 residues. Germline V lookup: CDR1 SGHVS, CDR2 FQNEAQ. V lost 3 bases and J lost 5; bases outside the gene matches: 5. This chain's CDR3 is CASSLGGSQDTQYF. Written as DNA, the CDR3 is TGTGCCAGCAGCTTGGGAGGGAGCCAAGATACGCAGTATTTT. Drawing the rest from reference TRBV7-8 and TRBJ2-3, the complete variable domain is GAGVSQSPRYKVAKRGQDVALRCDPISGHVSLFWYQQALGQGPEFLTYFQNEAQLDKSGLPSDRFFAERPEGSVSTLKIQRTQQEDSAVYLCASSLGGSQDTQYFGPGTRLTVL.

The table lists this clone with a count of one. The chain combines TRBV7-9 with TRBJ2-1; D is unclear. The V and J ends lost 0 bases and 7 bases respectively, with 1 base between them. CDR1 SEHNR and CDR2 FQNEAQ come from the germline V gene (reference sequence). This CDR3 region has 11 residues. CDR3 protein: CASSLANEQFF. The CDR3 nucleotides read TGTGCCAGCAGCTTAGCGAATGAGCAGTTCTTC.

This chain joins TRBV19 and TRBJ2-2; TRBD2 aligns across 7 bases. Germline V gene lookup returns CDR1 LNHDA and CDR2 SQIVND (reference sequence). Trimming took 11 bases from V and 6 from J; bases not matched to a gene: 15. The CDR3 spans 15 residues. The CDR3 DNA reads TGTGCCGCGTCCTACTCGGGGGGATCCGCCGGGGAGCTGTTTTTT. Translation: CAASYSGGSAGELFF.

The chain joins TRBV19 to TRBJ1-1, with D tentatively TRBD1 (6 bases). Germline V lookup: CDR1 LNHDA, CDR2 SQIVND (reference sequence). This CDR3 is built from 16 residues. V lost 5 bases and J 0 bases, leaving 16 bases between the germline ends. Here the CDR3 reads CASSPRLGAMNTEAFF. The CDR3, as DNA: TGTGCCAGTAGTCCCCGCTTGGGGGCAATGAACACTGAAGCTTTCTTT.

The chain has TRBV14 and TRBJ2-3; D remains unclear. CDR3 length: 17 amino acids. With 0 bases removed from V and 5 bases from J, the gap between germline ends came to 18 bases. Germline V CDR1 and CDR2: SGHDN, FVKESK. The CDR3 is CASSQDVPAGWEDTQYF. CDR3 nucleotide sequence: TGTGCCAGCAGCCAAGACGTGCCCGCCGGGTGGGAAGATACGCAGTATTTT.

This chain links TRBV9 with TRBJ1-2; D ambiguous. Germline-derived CDR1 and CDR2 are SGDLS and YYNGEE. V was clipped by 6 bases and J by 0 bases, with 18 bases between them. The CDR3 has 16 amino acids. The CDR3 coding sequence is TGTGCCAGCACCAATGACCCTAAGGTTCCTAACTATGGCTACACCTTC. Translation: CASTNDPKVPNYGYTF.

This chain uses TRBV5-1 with TRBJ1-2; D is perhaps TRBD1 (5 bases). The germline V gene has CDR1 SGHRS and CDR2 YFSETQ. Trimming took off 1 base at V and 2 bases at J, with 9 bases between the two ends. The CDR3 totals 14 residues. The DNA for the CDR3 is TGCGCCAGCAGCTTGCGGGGGGTAAACTATGGCTACACCTTC. The encoded protein is CASSLRGVNYGYTF.

The table lists this clone with a count of one. J is TRBJ2-7 and V is TRBV4-3; 8 bases match TRBD1. This CDR3 is 15 amino acids long. Germline CDR1 is LGHNA and CDR2 is YSLEER. With 1 base clipped from V and 4 bases from J, the junction kept 6 bases outside the gene matches. The DNA of the CDR3 is TGCGCCAGCAGCCAAGCTTGGGACAGGATATACGAGCAGTACTTC. It specifies CASSQAWDRIYEQYF.

In the case of this clone: This sample includes further DNA sequences coding for the same CDR3. The chain combines TRBV6-2 or TRBV6-3 with TRBJ1-2; unclear D gene. V lost 0 bases and J lost 7, with 9 bases in between. The CDR3 contains 13 residues. Germline CDR1 is MNHEY and CDR2 is SVGEGT. The CDR3 loop reads CASSYSLVGGYTF. Written as DNA, the CDR3 is TGTGCCAGCAGTTACTCCTTGGTGGGTGGCTACACCTTC.

This rearrangement joins TRBV4-2 to TRBJ2-1; D may be TRBD1 (6 bases). The CDR3 runs to 16 residues. CDR1 LGHNA and CDR2 YNFKEQ come from the germline V gene. V was clipped by 0 bases and J by 6 bases, with 15 bases between them. In DNA, the CDR3 is TGTGCCAGCAGCCAAGAGTTGGCAGGGGCGTCCAATGAGCAGTTCTTC. Translating gives CASSQELAGASNEQFF.

The chain carries TRBV21-1 and TRBJ2-7; the DNA was not used to check the table's D call, TRBD2. TRBV21-1 is an annotated pseudogene. The length of the CDR3 is 17 residues. In DNA form, the CDR3 reads TGTGCCAGCAGTTATCCCGGGGGGACTAGCGGGAAGTACGAGCAGTACTTC. Its translation is CASSYPGGTSGKYEQYF.

This clone was picked up one time. The chain recombines TRBV9 with TRBJ2-2, with D perhaps TRBD2 (5 bases). Germline-derived CDR1 and CDR2 are SGDLS and YYNGEE. The V end was cut by 2 bases, the J end by 0 bases, with 11 bases between. The CDR3 runs to 16 residues. The CDR3 coding sequence is TGTGCCAGCAGCGTCTTTAGCGAAACGAACACCGGGGAGCTGTTTTTT. It translates to CASSVFSETNTGELFF.

The chain is built from TRBV5-1 and TRBJ2-2; 12 nucleotides agree with TRBD2. CDR1 is SGHRS and CDR2 is YFSETQ in the germline V gene. After removal of 4 bases from V and 6 bases from J, the junction contained 4 bases not matched to a gene. The CDR3 consists of 15 residues. The CDR3 region is CASSRLAGEAGELFF. CDR3 coding DNA: TGCGCCAGCAGCCGACTAGCGGGAGAGGCCGGGGAGCTGTTTTTT.